This TCR beta chain was identified during a study of shared clonotypes between healthy human individuals (dated by TCRdb to 2018 to 2020). Looking at the study overall: A couple of women and a few men aged 18 to 49 years were included in the cohort. For each donor, three plates each were used for CD4 naive and CD4 memory, two plates were used for CD8 naive, and one plate was used for CD8 memory. Blood TCR repertoires of roughly five healthy adults were deeply sequenced to estimate repertoire size and the extent of clonotype sharing between individuals. Libraries were prepared and TCR repertoires were sequenced by different laboratories using diverse techniques, in order to increase sequencing depth and limit assay-specific biases. Per donor, leukapheresis produced somewhere between about 0.94 and 9 billion PBMCs. Findings and caveats that apply to the study as a whole: Estimated clonotype richness was generally larger for naive than for memory subsets. Rarefaction of sorted-subset datasets indicated incomplete sequencing despite the large sequencing depth. Clonotypes shared by all four sorted-subset donors showed higher generation probabilities than non-shared clonotypes. Pairwise subsampling led to the expectation that sequencing depth would affect the degree of clonotype sharing among donors. The genetic and exposure-history diversity represented was limited by the small number of donors. Roughly 5% of naive CD4, 3% to 4% of naive CD8, 2.3% of memory CD4, and less than 0.45% of memory CD8 clonotypes were shared across a few donors. Sampling was restricted to blood, and TCR repertoires in tissues likely differ from the TCR repertoires found in blood.

Using the deep immunoSEQ assay, TCR CDR3 regions were amplified from genomic DNA by multiplex PCR. Extracted genomic DNA from each cell subset was spread evenly across all wells of several immunoSEQ 96-well plates, with each plate serving as a replicate. For sorted subsets, about 200 ng genomic DNA, equal to tens of thousands of T cell genomes, was loaded into each replicate PCR. Purified libraries were measured with a Qubit 3.0 fluorometer, size-checked on a Bioanalyzer 2100, and measured again with the KAPA Library Quantification kit. A separate single-read 150-cycle Illumina NextSeq 550 flow cell was used to sequence each immunoSEQ 96-well plate. Concerning the study's data processing: Because only junctional sequences without quality scores were contained in the immunoSEQ output, filtering matching that applied to full-length reads could not be performed. To assign V/J genes and CDR3, sequences were annotated against IMGT germline references using PyIR, a Python wrapper for IgBLAST v1.9. Reads were removed for weak V/J assignments (E-value above 1e-6), missing CDR3, stop codons, out-of-frame junctions, or ambiguous translated residues. V3J clonotypes were defined as sequences sharing an identical inferred V gene, J gene, and CDR3 amino acid sequence. The percentage overlap between two repertoires was calculated by dividing the number of shared unique clonotypes by the size of the smaller repertoire. RTK rarefaction, the Chao1 estimator, and Recon v2.1 estimates of unobserved clonotypes were used to assess repertoire richness. For all TCRbeta clonotypes obtained by the gDNA method from a handful of donors, generation probabilities were computed with OLGA. The source is immuneACCESS, and TCRdb retained only in-frame sequences with V and J called. Part of the clones is not carried over; for the studies checked, unresolved V genes explain less than half of this, and the remainder is unexplained. V, J and clone size derive from that table, while D and trimming were established from the DNA sequence. Across this sample there are roughly 2.4 million clones, with approximately 96% seen only once. About 0.13% of the sample is in the top ten clones.

In regard to this clone: The antigen this receptor binds is unknown. One base away there is no much larger clone; base qualities are not given.

Donors were healthy HIV-negative adults with no recently reported acute infections or vaccinations. Every donor was a Caucasian adult living in Nashville, Tennessee, USA. CD4+ T cells were enriched through magnetic negative selection, after which naive cells were positively selected on CD45RA and the remaining negative fraction served as the memory subset. After blood collection by leukapheresis, PBMCs were isolated using Ficoll-Histopaque density gradient centrifugation and then cryopreserved in the vapor phase of liquid nitrogen. Analytical flow cytometry was used to check the purity and quantity of every magnetically sorted T cell population. From each sorted fraction, genomic DNA was isolated and quantified by UV absorbance on a Nanodrop 2000c. Reading the germline V gene gives CDR1 SNHLY and CDR2 FYNNEI. Germline trimming amounts to 5 bases on V and 5 bases on J, with 7 as the count of junction bases outside the gene matches. The CDR3 covers 14 residues, taking in both the cysteine and the phenylalanine. Only the CDR3 region is kept as DNA, spanning 42 bases read in frame from base 1.

Sequencing input: naive CD4+ T cells sorted from blood. The sample's cell subset or site label is to be understood as: CD45RA+ positively selected. Here the chain combines TRBV2 and TRBJ2-5; 8 bases in between match TRBD1. This receptor was obtained from a man between 18 and 29 years old in good health. The nucleotide sequence reads as follows: TGTGCCAGCAGTATCCAGGGGGCAGGGGAGACCCAGTACTTC. This encodes CASSIQGAGETQYF.